This TCR beta chain is drawn from a study of cytomegalovirus exposure and HLA in healthy donors. In the case of this clone: The antigen is unknown.

V was cut by 7 bases and J by 6 bases, with 22 bases left in between. The germline V gene has CDR1 LNHDA and CDR2 SQIVND (reference sequence). CDR3 size: 16 residues. PCR employed 60 Vbeta and 13 Jbeta primers. Clones were sequenced by immunoSEQ multiplex PCR, and TCRdb holds only the in-frame ones, with some missing. The data contain 95,000 to 150,000 clones, just over 15% of them singletons. Overall study findings and caveats: The presence/absence work took it that sequencing depth was about the same across donors. As a later analysis showed, a missense DCLRE1C variant was linked to trimming of TCR beta V- and J-genes. Researchers counted over 150 TCR beta chains as cytomegalovirus-associated.

Though probably carrying unrecorded immune exposures, donors were nominally healthy at sampling. Sequenced sample: PBMCs. The sequence came from a woman aged 18 to 35 in good health and CMV-seronegative. This chain joins TRBV19 and TRBJ2-1; D remains unclear. CDR3 DNA: TGTGCCAGTAACTACAAACGGTCCCCCTCGGTCAATGAGCAGTTCTTC. Protein product: CASNYKRSPSVNEQFF.